This T cell receptor (beta chain) was sequenced for a study of shared clonotypes between healthy human individuals (TCRdb year 2020). Context from the whole study: A few men and a couple of women, aged 18 to 49 years, made up the cohort. For each donor, CD4 naive and CD4 memory were each run on three plates, CD8 naive on two plates, and CD8 memory on one plate. The study deeply sequenced blood TCR repertoires of about 5 healthy adults to estimate repertoire size and the extent of clonotype sharing between individuals. Libraries were prepared and TCR repertoires were sequenced by different laboratories using diverse techniques, in order to increase sequencing depth and limit assay-specific biases. Between about 0.9 and 9 billion PBMCs per donor were obtained by leukapheresis. The paper's findings and limits, for the study overall: When a few donors were compared, the shared fraction of clonotypes was 5% to 6.5% for naive CD4, roughly 3.4% for naive CD8, 2.3% for memory CD4, and 0.3% to 0.5% for memory CD8. Incomplete sequencing was indicated by rarefaction of sorted-subset datasets, despite the large sequencing depth. Estimated clonotype richness was generally larger for naive than for memory subsets. Because the study included a small number of donors, the genetic and exposure-history diversity represented was limited. Pairwise subsampling indicated that sequencing depth was expected to affect the degree of clonotype sharing among donors. Clonotypes shared by all four sorted-subset donors showed higher generation probabilities than non-shared clonotypes. Sampling was restricted to blood, and TCR repertoires in tissue are likely to differ from TCR repertoires in blood.

Using the deep immunoSEQ assay, multiplex PCR amplified TCR CDR3 regions from genomic DNA. For each cell subset, the extracted genomic DNA was distributed evenly across all wells of several immunoSEQ 96-well plates, and each plate served as one replicate. For sorted subsets, about 220 ng of genomic DNA, equivalent to roughly 30,000 T cell genomes, went into each replicate PCR. The purified libraries were quantified using a Qubit 3.0 fluorometer, sized with a Bioanalyzer 2100, and then quantified again using the KAPA Library Quantification kit. A separate single-read 150-cycle Illumina NextSeq 550 flow cell was used to sequence each immunoSEQ 96-well plate. Regarding the original processing steps: Because the immunoSEQ output included only junctional sequences and no quality scores, the filtering could not be the same as the filtering used for full-length reads. Sequences were annotated with PyIR, a Python wrapper for IgBLAST v1.9, and V/J genes and CDR3 were assigned using IMGT germline references. Reads were filtered out if the reads had weak V/J assignments (E-value above 1e-6), no CDR3, stop codons, out-of-frame junctions, or ambiguous translated residues. V3J clonotypes were defined as sequences sharing the same inferred V gene, J gene, and CDR3 amino acid sequence. To compute the percentage overlap between repertoires, the number of shared unique clonotypes was divided by the size of the smaller repertoire. Three approaches were used to assess repertoire richness: RTK rarefaction, the Chao1 estimator, and Recon v2.1 estimates of unobserved clonotypes. OLGA was used to compute generation probabilities for all TCRbeta clonotypes that the gDNA method yielded from a few donors. TCRdb re-hosts the immuneACCESS table, in-frame sequences only. Its copies lack some clones; in the studies checked, an unresolved V gene accounts for under half of them, and the cause for the rest is not known. The V and J calls and clone size come from that table; D and trimming were worked out from the DNA. This sample lists about 2 million clones; 85% to 95% were detected once. The top ten clonotypes cover 0.1% to 0.15% of the sample.

The CDR3 sequence holds 17 residues, the cysteine and phenylalanine included. Of the read, only the CDR3 DNA is kept; its 51 bases are in frame from base 1. V ends up 0 bases short and J 6 bases short, with an unmatched junction base count of 12. The germline V gene supplies CDR1 SGHDT and CDR2 YYEEEE. Turning to this clone: Its recognized antigen is unknown. The record has no base qualities; no much larger clone is one base away.

Donors were healthy HIV-negative adults with no recently reported acute infections or vaccinations. Every donor was a Caucasian adult living in Nashville, Tennessee, USA. CD4+ T cells were enriched by magnetic negative selection, after which naive cells were positively selected on CD45RA and the negative fraction was taken as the memory subset. Blood was obtained by leukapheresis, after which PBMCs were separated by Ficoll-Histopaque density gradient centrifugation and cryopreserved in liquid nitrogen vapor phase. Analytical flow cytometry was used to check the purity and quantity of each magnetically sorted T cell population. From each sorted fraction, genomic DNA was isolated and quantified by UV absorbance on a Nanodrop 2000c.

The chain joins TRBV5-6 to TRBJ2-7, with 10 bases in between that match TRBD1. This receptor was taken from a young man in good health. The sequencing sample was made of naive CD4+ T cells sorted from blood. Reading the label with the study, this specimen's cell subset or site is: CD45RA+ positively selected. The sequenced DNA is TGTGCCAGCAGCTTGGGCCAGCTCCTGGACAGGGGGAGCGAGCAGTACTTC. Its protein product is CASSLGQLLDRGSEQYF.